One and the same sample provided the 13 T cell receptor beta chains below, sequenced in a study of blood T cell repertoires in COVID-19. The repertoire was sequenced with immunoSEQ multiplex PCR; TCRdb's copy has only in-frame clones and lacks some. Of some 250,000 clones in the sample, around 80% were seen once. What was sequenced was peripheral blood. These receptors originate from a man aged 40-50 years with active or convalescent COVID-19.

The chain recombines TRBV24-1 with TRBJ2-1, with TRBD2 identical over 10 bases. Per the germline V gene, CDR1 is KGHDR and CDR2 is SFDVKD. The V and J ends lost 4 bases and 2 bases, in that order; junction bases with no gene match: 4. This CDR3 comprises 16 residues. In DNA, the CDR3 is TGTGCCACCAGTGAGACAGGGACTAGCGCCTACAATGAGCAGTTCTTC. It translates to CATSETGTSAYNEQFF.

On this clone: Germline and junction disagree at one end, which may indicate a read error. V and J are TRBV19 and TRBJ1-2; D is possibly TRBD1 (5 bases). CDR1 LNHDA and CDR2 SQIVND come from the germline V gene (reference sequence). There are 14 residues in the CDR3. The CDR3 bases are TGTGCCTGTAGGGTTGTCGGGGGGAACTATGGCTACACCTTC. Translated: CACRVVGGNYGYTF. The variable domain in full, with the rest retrieved from reference TRBV19 and TRBJ1-2, is DGGITQSPKYLFRKEGQNVTLSCEQNLNHDAMYWYRQDPGQGLRLIYYSQIVNDFQKGDIAEGYSVSREKKESFPLTVTSAQKNPTAFYLCACRVVGGNYGYTFGSGTRLTVV.

A remark on this clone: Other DNA sequences of this sample code for an identical CDR3. The CDR3: CASSPPSEETQYF. DNA of the CDR3: TGTGCCAGCTCACCCCCCTCCGAAGAGACCCAGTACTTC. V and J are TRBV18 and TRBJ2-5; no clear D. The CDR3 totals 13 residues. The germline gives CDR1 KGHSH, CDR2 LQKENI. Trimming pared 3 bases from V and 3 bases from J, leaving 8 bases between.

J is TRBJ2-3 and V is TRBV30; TRBD2 matches at 11 bases. This CDR3 spans 15 amino acids. Germline loops: CDR1 GTSNPN, CDR2 SVGIG (reference sequence). Losses at the gene ends were 1 base for V and 2 bases for J; bases not matched to a gene: 2. In DNA form, the CDR3 reads TGTGCCTGGAGTGGACTAGCGGGGTTCACAGATACGCAGTATTTT. Protein sequence: CAWSGLAGFTDTQYF.

The V gene is TRBV7-2, the J gene TRBJ1-5; a possible D gene is TRBD1 (6 bases). Trimming took 2 bases from V and 7 from J, leaving 15 bases between them. This CDR3 is built from 15 residues. Germline V gene lookup returns CDR1 SGHTA and CDR2 FQGNSA. In nucleotides, the CDR3 is TGTGCCAGCAGCTTAACACCAGGGGTAGGGCAGCCCCAGCATTTT. This sequence encodes CASSLTPGVGQPQHF.

For this clone: One end of the junction fails to match germline, which may point to a read error. This chain uses TRBV6-1 with TRBJ2-7; TRBD1 agrees at 10 bases. Germline CDR1 reads MNHNS; CDR2 reads SASEGT. This CDR3 is 14 amino acids long. The CDR3 DNA follows: TGTGCCAGCAGAGAAGGGACAGGGGTCTACGAGCAGTACTTC. Translated: CASREGTGVYEQYF.

The table lists this clone with a few counts. The sample carries other DNA sequences with the same CDR3. This chain uses TRBV5-1 with TRBJ2-5, with D perhaps matching TRBD1 (6 bases). CDR3 length: 13 amino acids. Trimming took off 3 bases at V and 2 bases at J, with 8 bases between the two ends. Germline V gives CDR1 SGHRS, CDR2 YFSETQ. In DNA, the CDR3 is TGCGCCAGCAGCTCTCAGGGGCAAGAGACCCAGTACTTC. It is translated as CASSSQGQETQYF.

This clone came up once. The chain couples TRBV24-1 to TRBJ2-7; 9 nucleotides agree with TRBD1. CDR1 and CDR2 (germline): KGHDR, SFDVKD. CDR3 size: 15 residues. The trim removed 4 bases at V and 5 bases at J, leaving 8 bases unmatched. The CDR3 spells CATSDQDRGVNEQYF. In nucleotides, the CDR3 is TGTGCCACCAGTGACCAGGACAGGGGAGTGAACGAGCAGTACTTC.

The chain is built from TRBV4-2 and TRBJ2-1; D might be TRBD1 (6 bases). This CDR3 region has 14 residues. Germline CDR1 is LGHNA and CDR2 is YNFKEQ. Trimming shortened V by 1 base and J by 7 bases, and 11 bases separated the two germline ends. The CDR3 loop is CASSQVTGNNEQFF. In DNA form, the CDR3 reads TGTGCCAGCAGCCAAGTGACAGGAAATAATGAGCAGTTCTTC.

This chain links TRBV2 with TRBJ1-6; D gene unclear. The CDR3 loop spans 16 amino acids. V was shortened by 4 bases and J by 0 bases, with 10 bases between the two germline ends. The V gene's germline CDR1 is SNHLY and CDR2 FYNNEI. This chain's CDR3 is CASSVGGSSYNSPLHF. As DNA, the CDR3 is TGTGCCAGCAGTGTTGGCGGCAGCTCCTATAATTCACCCCTCCACTTT.

This rearrangement joins TRBV6-1 to TRBJ2-1, with 13 bases that match TRBD2. This CDR3 comprises 16 residues. The J segment lost 6 bases and the V segment lost 2 bases, leaving 4 bases of the junction unmatched. Germline assignment: CDR1 MNHNS and CDR2 SASEGT. CDR3 bases: TGTGCCAGCAGTGAAAGACTAGCGGGAGGAGTCAATGAGCAGTTCTTC. It codes for CASSERLAGGVNEQFF.

The chain combines TRBV29-1 with TRBJ1-5; perhaps TRBD1 as D (5 bases). This CDR3 contains 12 residues. Trimming removed 8 bases from V and 7 bases from J, with 15 bases in between. Germline lookup yields CDR1 SQVTM and CDR2 ANQGSEA. DNA for the CDR3: TGCAGCTTTATAGGGGTAGGACAGCCCCAGCATTTT. This translates into CSFIGVGQPQHF.

The J gene is TRBJ2-1, the V gene TRBV11-3; 7 nucleotides match TRBD2. The CDR3 is made up of 14 amino acids. With V trimmed by 1 base and J by 8 bases, 5 bases remained unmatched. Germline-derived CDR1 and CDR2 are SGHNT and YENEEA. CDR3: CASSLGLAGDEQFF. CDR3 bases: TGTGCCAGCAGCTTAGGACTAGCCGGCGATGAGCAGTTCTTC.